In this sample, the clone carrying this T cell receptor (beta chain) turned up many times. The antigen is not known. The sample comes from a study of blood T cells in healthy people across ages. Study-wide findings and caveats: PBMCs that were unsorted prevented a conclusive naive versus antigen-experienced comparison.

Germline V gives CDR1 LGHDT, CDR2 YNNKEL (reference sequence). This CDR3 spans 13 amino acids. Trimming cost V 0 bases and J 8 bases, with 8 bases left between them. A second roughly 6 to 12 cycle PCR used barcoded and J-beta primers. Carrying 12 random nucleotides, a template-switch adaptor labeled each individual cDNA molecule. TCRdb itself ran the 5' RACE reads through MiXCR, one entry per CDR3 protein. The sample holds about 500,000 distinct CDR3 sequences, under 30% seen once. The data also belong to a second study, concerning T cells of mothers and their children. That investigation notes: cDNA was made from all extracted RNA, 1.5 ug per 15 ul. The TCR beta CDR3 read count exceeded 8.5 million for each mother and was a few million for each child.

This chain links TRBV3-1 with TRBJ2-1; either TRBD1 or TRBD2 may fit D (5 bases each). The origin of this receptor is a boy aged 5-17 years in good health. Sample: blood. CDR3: CASSQDRGHEQFF. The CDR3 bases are TGTGCCAGCAGCCAAGATCGGGGACATGAGCAGTTCTTC.